Listed below are T cell receptor beta chains from one sample, sequenced in a study of CD8+ T cells in alopecia areata. The protocol was immunoSEQ multiplex PCR, while the TCRdb copy is restricted to in-frame clones and leaves out a portion. In the table there are about 190,000 clones, around three fifths of which are singletons. Sample: CD4+ T cells sorted from blood, taken at week 24, from a patient treated with tofacitinib. The origin of the receptors is a human donor with alopecia areata. The conserved cysteine and the conserved F or W are not part of the CDR3 here. The order of the fields is J gene, V gene, CDR3 protein.

TRBJ2-1	TRBV10-3	AISELAGYNEQF
TRBJ2-3	TRBV6-1	ASSAKTSGGTDTQY
TRBJ2-3	TRBV4-3	ASSQSGTGGTDTQY
TRBJ2-7	TRBV18	ASSPTGGKYEQY
TRBJ1-1	TRBV30	AWCGGNTEAF
TRBJ2-7	TRBV10-2	ASSEVGQSYEQY
TRBJ1-2	TRBV27	ASSLSAGTGLGYGYT
TRBJ2-3	TRBV27	ASSSRVNTQY
TRBJ1-2	TRBV4-3	ASRRGAGTSEDYGYT
TRBJ2-7	TRBV11-3	ASAAGGFSYEQY
TRBJ1-1	TRBV15	ATSRIGGTGGTEAF
TRBJ2-3	TRBV7-9	ASSLREITDTQY
TRBJ2-3	TRBV29-1	SAGPSTDTQY
TRBJ2-7	TRBV5-1	ASSPGQIGEQY
TRBJ1-1	TRBV29-1	SGHEGVVNTEAF
TRBJ1-2	TRBV30	AWSVLGQGDYGYT
TRBJ1-5	TRBV2	ASSVNRGRKGNQPQH
TRBJ2-1	TRBV4-3	ASSQTTGRQF
TRBJ1-1	TRBV29-1	SVQDRWNTEAF
TRBJ2-2	TRBV5-6	ASSAGGTGELF
TRBJ2-5	TRBV6-6	ASRPGQAWGTQY
TRBJ1-5	TRBV2	ASSEAGGFHQPQH
TRBJ2-5	TRBV5-6	ASSFVTGQETQY
TRBJ2-1	TRBV6-5	ASSYSTHGGQF
TRBJ2-3	TRBV15	ATSRGDSTDTQY
TRBJ2-7	TRBV5-1	ASSLDAGLLTGEQY
TRBJ1-2	TRBV9	ASSVGGGPINYGYT
TRBJ2-3	TRBV10-3	AIMAGQGRDTQY
TRBJ1-1	TRBV30	AWIIGGKAF
TRBJ1-4	TRBV5-1	ASSFRGSDEKLF
TRBJ1-1	TRBV29-1	SVGKGGSRTEAF
TRBJ2-3	TRBV15	ATSRVQGPQY
TRBJ1-6	TRBV19	ASSILGTNSPLH
TRBJ2-3	TRBV27	ASSFYGNTDTQY
TRBJ2-5	TRBV19	ASKVDLNQETQY
TRBJ1-6	TRBV9	ASSVGGQGYSPLH
TRBJ2-6	TRBV29-1	SVVSGANVLT
TRBJ1-5	TRBV6-5	ASRGTGKESPQH
TRBJ1-1	TRBV12-5	ASGIRQGGTEAF
TRBJ2-1	TRBV9	ASSANPGTIDNEQF
TRBJ2-7	TRBV4-1	ASSQLGTVDYEQY
TRBJ2-3	TRBV4-3	ASSPRTLTDTQY
TRBJ2-7	TRBV10-3	ATSNDRPSNVQY
TRBJ2-1	TRBV7-2	ASSLGPSGGAYEQF
TRBJ2-2	TRBV15	ATSGLGGWTTSGELF
TRBJ2-3	TRBV30	ASREAATDTQY
TRBJ2-1	TRBV7-2	ASRGPSGYNEQF
TRBJ2-7	TRBV5-1	ASSPMDWSSYEQY
TRBJ2-6	TRBV4-2	ASSQDPGANVLT
TRBJ1-1	TRBV30	AWSVGADPYLNTEAF